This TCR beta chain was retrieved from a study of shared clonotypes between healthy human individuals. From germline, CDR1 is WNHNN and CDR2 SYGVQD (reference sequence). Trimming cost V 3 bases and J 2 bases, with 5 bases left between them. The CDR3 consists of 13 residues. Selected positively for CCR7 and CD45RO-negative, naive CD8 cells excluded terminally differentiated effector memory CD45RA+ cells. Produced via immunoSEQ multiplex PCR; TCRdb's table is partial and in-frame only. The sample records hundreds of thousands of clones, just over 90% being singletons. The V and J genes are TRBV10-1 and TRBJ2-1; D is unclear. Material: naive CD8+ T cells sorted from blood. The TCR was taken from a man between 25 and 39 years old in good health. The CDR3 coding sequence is TGCGCCAGCAGTGATCTGACCTACAATGAGCAGTTCTTC. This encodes CASSDLTYNEQFF.